This TCR beta chain was captured by sequencing in a study of blood T cells in healthy people across ages. Overall study findings and caveats: CMV infection status of these donors was not known. The unsorted PBMCs prevented any conclusive comparison of naive versus antigen-experienced cells.

A second roughly 6 to 11 cycle PCR used barcoded and J-beta primers. Each CDR3 protein gets one entry after TCRdb re-called the 5' RACE reads with MiXCR. The repertoire holds 1.5 million to 1.8 million distinct CDR3 sequences, with approximately 43% as singletons. The CDR3 is 14 residues long. Germline CDR1 is SGDLS and CDR2 is YYNGEE. To note about this clonotype: Its target is unknown. The germline gene is not matched at one end of the junction; a read error may be the cause.

The chain carries TRBV9 and TRBJ2-3; TRBD2 might be the D (5 bases). The sample consisted of blood. The TCR sequence derives from a woman aged 18-29 years in good health. CDR3 sequence reads: CANSVVGGADTQYF. CDR3 nucleotide sequence: TGTGCCAACAGCGTAGTCGGAGGCGCGGATACGCAGTATTTT.